This T cell receptor beta chain derives from a study of T cell responses to AZD1222 COVID-19 vaccine. Germline V lookup: CDR1 LGHDT, CDR2 YNNKEL (reference sequence). The CDR3 loop spans 15 amino acids. The V end lost 0 bases, the J end lost 8 bases, and 16 bases lay between the germline ends. Clones were sequenced by immunoSEQ multiplex PCR, and TCRdb holds only the in-frame ones, with some missing. The profile shows about 88,000 clones, approximately 88% of them singletons. This clone occurred a few times. The sequence came from an adult in good health. The sample in question was peripheral blood, obtained on day 0 of AZD1222 vaccination. The chain links TRBV3-1 (or the pseudogene TRBV3-2) to TRBJ1-2; TRBD1 is a possible D gene (6 bases). For the CDR3, the DNA is TGTGCCAGCAGCCAAGATAGTTTAGGGGGGCGGGGCTACACCTTC. This translates into CASSQDSLGGRGYTF.